This TCR beta chain was retrieved from a study of a mutant IDH1 vaccine in newly diagnosed glioma. Study details: Vaccination followed radiotherapy alone by 4-6 weeks, or accompanied temozolomide cycles. Receipt of radiotherapy, temozolomide, or both preceded the study, and most received both.

This CDR3 contains 14 residues. Germline V lookup: CDR1 SGHTA, CDR2 FQGNSA. Trimming removed 2 bases at V and 0 bases at J, with 5 bases between. As regards this clone: Its target is not known.

Profiling relied on immunoSEQ multiplex PCR, and the TCRdb table lists in-frame clones only, not all of them. This repertoire shows about 11,000 clones, around 88% found once; its top ten account for around 5.3%. Regarding time point: week 23, last vaccination. It was 300 ug of mutant IDH1 20-mer peptide that made up each vaccine dose, given with topical imiquimod. Every donor had a new WHO grade 3 or 4 astrocytoma that was IDH1-mutant, with loss of nuclear ATRX. V and J are TRBV7-2 and TRBJ1-5; D uncertain. This receptor was identified in a woman aged 35 to 49 with glioma. Some clones in this sample may be carry-over from other donors' samples. The sample was PBMCs, taken from a glioma patient whose treatment included an IDH1 peptide vaccine. The CDR3: CASSLLYSNQPQHF. The CDR3, as DNA: TGTGCCAGCAGCTTACTATATAGCAATCAGCCCCAGCATTTT.